A single sample is the source of the 3 T cell receptor beta chains below, sequenced in a study of T cell responses to AZD1222 COVID-19 vaccine. TCRdb keeps only in-frame clones here, not all; method: immunoSEQ multiplex PCR. Of under 150,000 clones detected, 82% appear once; the ten largest clones hold 4.1%. The sample consisted of peripheral blood, taken on day 0 of MenACWY control vaccination. Source of these receptors: an adult in good health.

The gene calls are TRBV6-6 and TRBJ1-1; TRBD1 is a possible D gene (5 bases). Trimming removed 7 bases from V and 1 base from J, with 13 bases in between. This CDR3 is 14 amino acids long. Germline V CDR1 and CDR2: MNHNY, SVGAGI (reference sequence). CDR3 DNA sequence: TGTGCCAGCAAAGGGGAGACGGGGAACACTGAAGCTTTCTTT. Protein product: CASKGETGNTEAFF.

This clone has only a few counts. The chain couples TRBV3-1 (or the pseudogene TRBV3-2) to TRBJ1-1; 12 bases fit TRBD1. Germline CDR1 is LGHDT and CDR2 is YNNKEL (reference sequence). V lost 7 bases to trimming and J lost 3 bases; unmatched junction nucleotides: 9. The CDR3 consists of 16 residues. CDR3 coding DNA: TGTGCCAGCATGGGGGGGACAGGGGGCGCGGACACTGAAGCTTTCTTT. Residues: CASMGGTGGADTEAFF.

This clone was seen only a few times. The gene calls are TRBV7-9 and TRBJ1-2; D may be TRBD1 (5 bases). CDR3 length: 14 residues. From germline, CDR1 is SEHNR and CDR2 FQNEAQ (reference sequence). Between the trimmed V and J ends, which lost 7 bases and 5 bases, there was a span of 17 bases. As DNA, the CDR3 is TGTGCCAGCACCCCGTGGGGGTCGGGTTATGGCTACACCTTC. It is translated as CASTPWGSGYGYTF.